The 7 T cell receptor beta chains listed next were all sequenced from one sample in a study of blood T cell repertoires in COVID-19. The data were produced by immunoSEQ multiplex PCR, yet TCRdb's version contains in-frame clones alone and is incomplete. In the table there are some 200,000 clones, just over 85% of which are singletons. The source material was peripheral blood. The source is a man older than 75 with acute or convalescent COVID-19.

As for this clone: The same CDR3 arises from other DNA sequences in this sample as well. The CDR3 loop is CASSLRQGDEQFF. The CDR3 DNA reads TGTGCCAGCAGTTTACGACAGGGCGATGAGCAGTTCTTC. The chain is built from TRBV12-3 or TRBV12-4 and TRBJ2-1, with 7 bases matching TRBD1. The V and J ends lost 2 bases and 8 bases, in that order; junction bases with no gene match: 3. The CDR3 consists of 13 residues.

This chain connects TRBV24-1 to TRBJ2-1, with 10 positions matching TRBD2. The CDR3 runs 16 residues. In germline, CDR1 is KGHDR, CDR2 SFDVKD. After removal of 4 bases from V and 5 bases from J, the junction contained 7 bases not matched to a gene. CDR3 protein: CATSDPSGRANNEQFF. The CDR3 DNA reads as TGTGCCACCAGTGACCCCAGCGGGAGGGCCAACAATGAGCAGTTCTTC.

The chain uses TRBV11-2 and TRBJ1-6; the match to TRBD1 covers 10 bases. This CDR3 region has 17 residues. V was clipped by 5 bases and J by 7 bases; unmatched bases: 11. CDR1 and CDR2 from the germline V gene are SGHAT and FQNNGV. CDR3 sequence: CASSISRDRGPNSPLHF. Written as DNA, the CDR3 is TGTGCCAGCAGCATAAGCCGGGACAGGGGCCCGAATTCACCCCTCCACTTT.

The rearrangement uses TRBV30 and TRBJ2-7; 7 nucleotides line up with TRBD1. V was clipped by 3 bases and J by 5 bases; unmatched bases: 4. The CDR3 has 12 residues. Germline CDR1 and CDR2: GTSNPN and SVGIG (reference sequence). The CDR3 region is CAWSRGTHEQYF. CDR3 sequence (DNA): TGTGCCTGGAGCAGGGGGACCCACGAGCAGTACTTC.

The chain links TRBV19 to TRBJ2-3, with 8 positions matching TRBD2. This CDR3 spans 16 amino acids. Per the germline V gene, CDR1 is LNHDA and CDR2 is SQIVND (reference sequence). The junction had 8 bases not matched to a gene; V was cut back by 5 bases and J by 1 base. CDR3 DNA sequence: TGTGCCAGTAGTCCTGGAGCGGGAGTGGGCACAGATACGCAGTATTTT. Protein sequence: CASSPGAGVGTDTQYF.

This chain connects TRBV30 to TRBJ1-3; 11 positions match TRBD1. The J segment lost 2 bases and the V segment lost 5 bases, leaving 5 bases of the junction unmatched. The CDR3 consists of 15 residues. Germline assignment: CDR1 GTSNPN and CDR2 SVGIG (reference sequence). The CDR3 DNA follows: TGTGCCTGGGGACAGGGGGCACTAGCTGGAAACACCATATATTTT. Protein sequence: CAWGQGALAGNTIYF.

The chain combines TRBV5-4 with TRBJ2-3; no firm D call. With 0 bases removed from V and 2 bases from J, the gap between germline ends came to 7 bases. The germline V gene has CDR1 SGHNT and CDR2 YYREEE (reference sequence). The CDR3 sequence is 14 residues long. The CDR3 DNA follows: TGTGCCAGCAGCTTGGCCGTAGACACAGATACGCAGTATTTT. This gives the protein CASSLAVDTDTQYF.